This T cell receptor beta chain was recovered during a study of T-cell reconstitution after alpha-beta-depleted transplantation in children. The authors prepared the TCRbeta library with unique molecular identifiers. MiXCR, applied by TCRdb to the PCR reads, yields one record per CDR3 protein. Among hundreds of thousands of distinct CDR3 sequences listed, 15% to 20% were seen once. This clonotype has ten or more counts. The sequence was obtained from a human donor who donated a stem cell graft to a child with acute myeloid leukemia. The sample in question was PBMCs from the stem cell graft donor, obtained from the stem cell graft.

The CDR3 DNA reads TGCGCCAGCAGCGCCGGGACTAGTAGAGAGACCCAGTACTTC. Translated: CASSAGTSRETQYF. V usage is TRBV5-1 and J usage is TRBJ2-5, with 8 bases aligning to TRBD2. Trimming at V came to 4 bases and at J to 4 bases, leaving 6 bases not matched to a gene. The CDR3 sequence is 14 residues long. The germline V gene has CDR1 SGHRS and CDR2 YFSETQ.